This is a list of T cell receptor beta chains from one sample in a study of cytomegalovirus exposure and HLA in healthy donors. Assay: immunoSEQ multiplex PCR; the TCRdb copy retains only in-frame clones and omits some. The table records some 190,000 clones, around 78% of them present only once. Input material: PBMCs. The source is a woman in her twenties or thirties in good health and CMV-seropositive. CDR3s include the opening cysteine and the closing phenylalanine or tryptophan. The order of the fields is D gene, J gene, clone size, V gene, CDR3 DNA, CDR3 protein. D genes are given only for firm matches. Where a row states a size, it is once, few, many or the class of an expanded clone; other rows omit it.

.	TRBJ1-2	.	TRBV28	TGTGCCAGCAGCCCCCCGGCTAACTATGGCTACACCTTC	CASSPPANYGYTF
.	TRBJ2-5	few	TRBV11-1	TGTGCCAGCAGCTTATCGGAGACCCAGTACTTC	CASSLSETQYF
TRBD2	TRBJ2-3	.	TRBV19	TGTGCCAGTAGTAGAGCGGGAGACAGCACAGATACGCAGTATTTT	CASSRAGDSTDTQYF
.	TRBJ2-6	.	TRBV25-1	TGTGCCAGCACCGAGGACAAGATCTCTGGGGCCAACGTCCTGACTTTC	CASTEDKISGANVLTF
TRBD2	TRBJ2-1	.	TRBV27	TGTGCCAGCAAGAGGACTAGCGGATACAATGAGCAGTTCTTC	CASKRTSGYNEQFF
.	TRBJ2-7	.	TRBV28	TGTGCCAGCAGTTCCCCTTACGAGCAGTACTTC	CASSSPYEQYF
.	TRBJ2-7	.	TRBV10-3	TGTGCCATCAGTGAGGATAGGGGCTACGAGCAGTACTTC	CAISEDRGYEQYF
TRBD1	TRBJ1-2	.	TRBV7-9	TGTGCCAGCAGCTACGCCGGGACAGAAGGCTACACCTTC	CASSYAGTEGYTF
.	TRBJ1-5	few	TRBV28	TGTGCCAGCAGTTTATTAGCAGGCAATCAGCCCCAGCATTTT	CASSLLAGNQPQHF
TRBD1	TRBJ1-2	.	TRBV9	TGTGCCAGCAGCTCGAGGACAGGTGGGAGCTATGGCTACACCTTC	CASSSRTGGSYGYTF
TRBD1	TRBJ1-2	once	TRBV28	TGTGCCAGCAGCTCAGGCCCCGGGACAGAGAACTATGGCTACACCTTC	CASSSGPGTENYGYTF
.	TRBJ1-3	.	TRBV6-6	TGTGCCAGCAGTTGGAGCACAACCAGCTCTGGAAACACCATATATTTT	CASSWSTTSSGNTIYF
.	TRBJ1-1	.	TRBV19	TGTGCCAGTAGGCCCCGGGTTGGCAACACTGAAGCTTTCTTT	CASRPRVGNTEAFF
.	TRBJ2-2	.	TRBV6-1	TGTGCCAGCAGTGAATCATTAGGCGGCGCCGGGGAGCTGTTTTTT	CASSESLGGAGELFF
.	TRBJ2-3	.	TRBV7-9	TGTGCCAGCAGCCCCCCGGTTTCGCATTTGACAGATACGCAGTATTTT	CASSPPVSHLTDTQYF
.	TRBJ2-5	few	TRBV20-1	TGCAGTGCTAGCGCGGGGACCCAGTACTTC	CSASAGTQYF
.	TRBJ1-1	.	TRBV5-1	TGCGCCAGCAGCTTGGCCGTTGGGGAGACTGAAGCTTTCTTT	CASSLAVGETEAFF
TRBD2	TRBJ2-7	.	TRBV28	TGTGCCAGCAGCCGAGCGGGGCCTTCCTACGAGCAGTACTTC	CASSRAGPSYEQYF
.	TRBJ1-5	.	TRBV7-8	TGTGCCAGCAGCTTAGTGGGGAGCTATAGCAATCAGCCCCAGCATTTT	CASSLVGSYSNQPQHF
TRBD2	TRBJ2-7	.	TRBV29-1	TGCAGCGTCCGGACTAGCGGACCACTTACGGGGCCCTACGAGCAGTACTTC	CSVRTSGPLTGPYEQYF
.	TRBJ2-2	.	TRBV7-2	TGTGCCAGCAGCTTAGCCCCTGAGCGTGGGCTGTTTTTT	CASSLAPERGLFF
.	TRBJ1-6	.	TRBV15	TGTGCCACCAGCAACCGGGATCTCAATTCACCCCTCCACTTT	CATSNRDLNSPLHF
TRBD1	TRBJ2-7	.	TRBV6-5	TGTGCCAGCAGCCCAGGACAGGGTGGGGCCTACGAGCAGTACTTC	CASSPGQGGAYEQYF
.	TRBJ2-2	.	TRBV12-2	TGTGCAAGTCGCTTAAGGGGGAGGGGACAGGGTTACACCGGGGAGCTGTTTTTT	CASRLRGRGQGYTGELFF
TRBD1	TRBJ2-7	.	TRBV7-3	TGTGCCAGCAGCTCCGGGACAGGGCCTTACTACGAGCAGTACTTC	CASSSGTGPYYEQYF
.	TRBJ2-2	once	TRBV2	TGTGCCAGCAGTCTACGTGGCACCGGGGAGCTGTTTTTT	CASSLRGTGELFF
.	TRBJ1-1	.	TRBV2	TGTGCCAGCAGTGATCGGTCGGGTACTGAAGCTTTCTTT	CASSDRSGTEAFF